This passage covers 4 T cell receptor beta chains from one sample sequenced in a study of CD8 T cells in ankylosing spondylitis. Each CDR3 protein is one row after TCRdb ran MiXCR on the 5' RACE reads. The sample has roughly 470,000 distinct CDR3 sequences; 25% to 30% are singletons. No antigens are known for them. General study points: It appeared that ankylosing spondylitis blood was characterized by a TCR beta motif of several highly homologous variants.

The specimen sequenced was blood, either unsorted or a sorted T cell fraction (not recorded which). The receptors were sampled from a male donor with ankylosing spondylitis.

The V and J genes are TRBV11-2 and TRBJ1-3; 8 bases line up with TRBD1. This CDR3 has 14 amino acids. Trimming removed 5 bases from V and 2 bases from J; junction bases left unmatched: 2. Per germline, CDR1 SGHAT and CDR2 FQNNGV. CDR3 in DNA: TGTGCCAGCAGCCTACAGGGGGCTGGAAACACCATATATTTT. Translated, it gives CASSLQGAGNTIYF.

This clonotype showed up just a few times. The J gene is TRBJ1-1, the V gene TRBV7-9; D is unclear. Germline V gives CDR1 SEHNR, CDR2 FQNEAQ (reference sequence). The CDR3 contains 13 residues. V was clipped by 2 bases and J by 5 bases, with 9 bases between them. The chain's CDR3 is CASSLLPETEAFF. The CDR3 nucleotides read TGTGCCAGCAGCTTATTGCCAGAAACTGAAGCTTTCTTT.

This chain links TRBV15 with TRBJ1-1, with D uncertain. Germline V CDR1 and CDR2: LNHNV, YYDKDF (reference sequence). The CDR3 runs to 13 residues. Trimming took off 0 bases at V and 7 bases at J, with 9 bases between the two ends. In DNA form, the CDR3 reads TGTGCCACCAGCAGAGATCGGGTTTTTGAAGCTTTCTTT. Amino acid sequence: CATSRDRVFEAFF.

This clonotype occurred a few times. The chain has TRBV3-1 and TRBJ2-4; no firm D call. This CDR3 comprises 14 residues. Germline CDR1 is LGHDT and CDR2 is YNNKEL (reference sequence). Trimming left V 2 bases short and J 5 bases short, with 10 bases between. CDR3 protein: CASSQRGPENIQYF. In DNA, the CDR3 is TGTGCCAGCAGCCAACGTGGACCGGAAAACATTCAGTACTTC.